The 25 T cell receptor beta chains listed next were all sequenced from one sample in a study of spatial heterogeneity in lung cancer. Time point of the sample: sample taken at primary tumor resection. TCRdb re-analysed the 5' RACE reads in MiXCR, keeping a single row per CDR3 protein. The data show 35,000 to 45,000 distinct CDR3 sequences, approximately 6.8% seen once. The sample was PBMCs, taken at surgery. The receptors shown here come from a female donor with early-stage non-small cell lung cancer.

This clonotype was seen a handful of times. CDR3 protein: CASKSTGSNTGELFF. DNA for the CDR3: TGTGCCAGCAAGTCGACAGGGTCGAACACCGGGGAGCTGTTTTTT. The rearrangement links TRBV5-4 to TRBJ2-2; 7 nucleotides agree with TRBD1. Germline assignment: CDR1 SGHNT and CDR2 YYREEE (reference sequence). The CDR3 runs 15 residues. V shed 6 bases and J 0 bases; nucleotides not matched to a gene: 5.

This clonotype was observed many times. The chain couples TRBV7-2 to TRBJ2-1, with 8 bases aligning to TRBD2. The V gene end was trimmed by 1 base and the J gene end by 7 bases; junction bases not matched to a gene: 12. Germline V gene sequence: CDR1 SGHTA, CDR2 FQGNSA. The CDR3 runs to 17 residues. The CDR3 coding sequence is TGTGCCAGCAGCTTAGGGTGGACTAGCCGCCGAGGGAATGAGCAGTTCTTC. The encoded protein is CASSLGWTSRRGNEQFF.

This clonotype has ten or more counts. The chain couples TRBV6-1 to TRBJ2-7, with 8 nucleotides matching TRBD2. The CDR3 is made up of 15 amino acids. The germline V gene has CDR1 MNHNS and CDR2 SASEGT. V lost 7 bases to trimming and J lost 1 base; unmatched junction nucleotides: 9. The CDR3 loop is CASTGLAVTSYEQYF. The DNA of the CDR3 is TGTGCCAGCACCGGACTAGCCGTGACGTCCTACGAGCAGTACTTC.

This clonotype was observed many times. The V call is TRBV12-3 or TRBV12-4, the J call TRBJ1-1; possibly TRBD1 for D (5 bases). Trimming stripped 0 bases from V and 7 bases from J, with 9 bases between. This CDR3 has 13 amino acids. CDR3 region: CASSLAQGGEAFF. DNA for the CDR3: TGTGCCAGCAGTTTAGCGCAGGGAGGTGAAGCTTTCTTT.

This clonotype has ten or more counts. The chain employs TRBV28 and TRBJ2-7; 9 nucleotides line up with TRBD1. Germline lookup yields CDR1 MDHEN and CDR2 SYDVKM. This CDR3 is 16 amino acids long. Trimming cost V 8 bases and J 0 bases; bases outside gene matches: 11. The CDR3 region has the DNA TGTGCCAGCTCATATTTGCTGGGACAGGGCTCCTACGAGCAGTACTTC. As protein: CASSYLLGQGSYEQYF. The complete variable domain, with remaining parts taken from reference TRBV28 and TRBJ2-7, reads DVKVTQSSRYLVKRTGEKVFLECVQDMDHENMFWYRQDPGLGLRLIYFSYDVKMKEKGDIPEGYSVSREKKERFSLILESASTNQTSMYLCASSYLLGQGSYEQYFGPGTRLTVT.

The chain combines TRBV20-1 with TRBJ1-5, with D perhaps matching TRBD1 (6 bases). The V end lost 6 bases, the J end lost 4 bases, and 10 bases lay between the germline ends. Germline-derived CDR1 and CDR2 are DFQATT and SNEGSKA (reference sequence). The CDR3 has 12 amino acids. The CDR3 DNA follows: TGCAGTGCACTGGGACAAAATCAGCCCCAGCATTTT. It translates to CSALGQNQPQHF.

This clonotype was seen only a few times. The chain's CDR3 is CSGYGTQETQYF. DNA of the CDR3: TGCAGTGGATATGGAACCCAAGAGACCCAGTACTTC. The chain couples TRBV20-1 to TRBJ2-5; the D is unclear. Germline V gene lookup returns CDR1 DFQATT and CDR2 SNEGSKA (reference sequence). V dropped 7 bases and J dropped 1 base, with 10 bases sitting between them. This CDR3 has 12 residues.

There are many counts of this clonotype. This sequence joins TRBV20-1 and TRBJ2-5; D is tentatively TRBD1 or TRBD2 (5 bases each). CDR3 length: 14 amino acids. Germline values: CDR1 DFQATT, CDR2 SNEGSKA (reference sequence). V shed 6 bases and J shed 5 bases, with 19 bases lying between them. The CDR3 DNA reads as TGCAGTGCCATGGCCGGGACCTCCCGGGAGACCCAGTACTTC. Protein sequence: CSAMAGTSRETQYF.

This clonotype was seen a few times. The chain couples TRBV7-8 to TRBJ2-1, with 7 bases fitting TRBD1. The CDR3 extends over 13 amino acids. CDR1 is SGHVS, CDR2 FQNEAQ, per germline. V was pared by 5 bases and J by 13 bases, with 11 bases of the junction left unmatched. CDR3 sequence: CASSVEQGLGQFF. DNA for the CDR3: TGTGCCAGCAGCGTAGAACAGGGGCTGGGCCAGTTCTTC.

This clonotype has just a few counts. The chain combines TRBV28 with TRBJ1-3; D unresolved. With 1 base removed from V and 0 bases from J, the gap between germline ends came to 10 bases. Germline CDR1 and CDR2: MDHEN and SYDVKM. CDR3 length: 16 residues. CDR3 bases: TGTGCCAGCAGTTTATACTACGGGCGCTCTGGAAACACCATATATTTT. Encoded protein: CASSLYYGRSGNTIYF.

This clonotype was counted at least ten times. CDR3 residues: CASSYSGSGEQYF. The CDR3 DNA sequence: TGTGCCAGCAGTTATAGTGGGTCCGGCGAGCAGTACTTC. This chain links TRBV6-6 with TRBJ2-7, with D unresolved. The CDR3 sequence is 13 residues long. V was shortened by 3 bases and J by 6 bases, with 12 bases between the two germline ends. Germline V gives CDR1 MNHNY, CDR2 SVGAGI (reference sequence).

This clonotype was seen only a few times. The J gene is TRBJ2-3, the V gene TRBV30, with D uncertain. The CDR3 runs 12 residues. The V gene lost 2 bases and the J gene lost 4 bases, with 7 bases spanning the gap. Germline V gene lookup returns CDR1 GTSNPN and CDR2 SVGIG (reference sequence). The CDR3 region is CAWSSVPDTQYF. DNA for the CDR3: TGTGCCTGGAGTTCGGTCCCAGATACGCAGTATTTT.

This clonotype was counted ten times or more. The rearrangement uses TRBV13 and TRBJ2-5; possibly TRBD1 for D (5 bases). Trimming pared 6 bases from V and 1 base from J, leaving 18 bases between. Per germline, CDR1 PRHDT and CDR2 FYEKMQ (reference sequence). The CDR3 is made up of 16 amino acids. Here the CDR3 reads CASSRTDSTTQETQYF. The CDR3 DNA sequence: TGTGCCAGCAGTAGAACCGACAGCACTACCCAAGAGACCCAGTACTTC.

In this sample, this clonotype turned up many times. This chain joins TRBV6-1 and TRBJ2-6; maybe TRBD2 (5 bases). The CDR3 is 13 residues long. V lost 1 base to trimming and J lost 12 bases, with 10 bases between them. From germline, CDR1 is MNHNS and CDR2 SASEGT. The CDR3 reads CASSEGQRSVLTF. The CDR3 region has the DNA TGTGCCAGCAGTGAAGGGCAGCGGAGCGTCCTGACTTTC.

This clonotype was found many times. DNA for the CDR3: TGTGCCAGCAGAGGCTCCGGACAGGGGGGATCCTACGAGCAGTACTTC. Protein: CASRGSGQGGSYEQYF. This chain joins TRBV6-5 and TRBJ2-7; 10 bases fit TRBD1. Germline assignment: CDR1 MNHEY and CDR2 SVGAGI. This CDR3 has 16 residues. The trim removed 6 bases at V and 1 base at J, leaving 9 bases unmatched.

There are many counts of this clonotype. The genes are TRBV7-2 and TRBJ1-2; no firm D call. V gave up 2 bases and J gave up 0 bases, with 10 bases separating them. The CDR3 extends over 15 amino acids. Germline V gene data show CDR1 as SGHTA and CDR2 as FQGNSA. CDR3 sequence reads: CASSLKAYSNYGYTF. In nucleotides, the CDR3 is TGTGCCAGCAGCTTAAAGGCCTATTCTAACTATGGCTACACCTTC. The complete variable domain, with remaining parts taken from reference TRBV7-2 and TRBJ1-2, reads GAGVSQSPSNKVTEKGKDVELRCDPISGHTALYWYRQSLGQGLEFLIYFQGNSAPDKSGLPSDRFSAERTGGSVSTLTIQRTQQEDSAVYLCASSLKAYSNYGYTFGSGTRLTVV.

There are many counts of this clonotype. CDR3 region: CASSLDTGTGRNIQYF. The DNA of the CDR3 is TGCGCCAGCAGCTTGGACACCGGGACAGGGAGAAACATTCAGTACTTC. This chain connects TRBV5-1 to TRBJ2-4; 9 nucleotides line up with TRBD1. This CDR3 comprises 16 residues. Germline assignment: CDR1 SGHRS and CDR2 YFSETQ. V lost 0 bases, J lost 6 bases, and 7 bases stayed unmatched.

This clonotype occurred once. A read error is possible here, since a much larger clone lies one base away. The genes are TRBV20-1 and TRBJ2-1, with a tentative D call TRBD2 (7 bases). The ends were cut back, 5 bases at V and 6 bases at J, with 14 bases in the middle. The CDR3 runs to 13 residues. Germline V gene data show CDR1 as DFQATT and CDR2 as SNEGSKA (reference sequence). The CDR3 loop is CSAQKGGGNEQFF. CDR3 in DNA: TGCAGTGCTCAGAAGGGAGGGGGCAATGAGCAGTTCTTC.

Ten or more counts support this clonotype. The gene calls are TRBV28 and TRBJ1-2; D gene uncertain. The V gene lost 1 base and the J gene lost 8 bases, with 11 bases spanning the gap. Germline V CDR1 and CDR2: MDHEN, SYDVKM. CDR3 length equals 13 residues. CDR3 DNA: TGTGCCAGCAGTTTATTAACAGATCAGGGCTACACCTTC. Translated, it gives CASSLLTDQGYTF.

In this sample, this clonotype turned up many times. The chain combines TRBV28 with TRBJ2-2, with TRBD1 identical over 7 bases. Germline loops: CDR1 MDHEN, CDR2 SYDVKM. The length of the CDR3 is 15 residues. V shed 2 bases and J 4 bases; nucleotides not matched to a gene: 4. CDR3 amino acids: CASSLTGVITGELFF. The CDR3 DNA reads as TGTGCCAGCAGTTTAACAGGGGTAATCACCGGGGAGCTGTTTTTT.

This clonotype was counted a few times. This sequence joins TRBV2 and TRBJ1-5; no reliable D call. V lost 1 base and J lost 5, with 9 bases in between. The length of the CDR3 is 14 residues. Germline V gives CDR1 SNHLY, CDR2 FYNNEI. This CDR3 is CASSEDQAHQPQHF. Here the CDR3 DNA reads TGTGCCAGCAGTGAAGACCAGGCCCATCAGCCCCAGCATTTT.

The CDR3 loop reads CATSRDRTDREQYF. The DNA for the CDR3 is TGTGCCACCAGCAGAGACCGCACCGACCGCGAGCAGTACTTC. The chain couples TRBV15 to TRBJ2-7; the D is unclear. The germline V gene encodes CDR1 LNHNV and CDR2 YYDKDF (reference sequence). The V end lost 0 bases, the J end lost 6 bases, and 12 bases lay between the germline ends. The CDR3 has 14 amino acids.

In its sample, this clonotype was seen many times. The chain is built from TRBV5-1 and TRBJ2-5, with D possibly TRBD1 on 5 matching bases. The CDR3 totals 15 residues. Germline CDR1 reads SGHRS; CDR2 reads YFSETQ. Trimming removed 4 bases from V and 0 bases from J, with 13 bases in between. The CDR3 loop reads CASSLEDIYQETQYF. The DNA of the CDR3 is TGCGCCAGCAGCCTCGAGGACATTTACCAAGAGACCCAGTACTTC.

This chain joins TRBV7-2 and TRBJ2-2; TRBD1 matches at 8 bases. This CDR3 is built from 17 residues. J gave up 4 bases and V 4 bases, and 11 bases lay outside the gene matches. The germline V gene encodes CDR1 SGHTA and CDR2 FQGNSA. The CDR3 loop is CASSSTLATGVTGELFF. The CDR3, as DNA: TGTGCCAGCAGCTCAACTCTCGCGACAGGGGTCACCGGGGAGCTGTTTTTT. The variable domain in full, completed from reference TRBV7-2 and TRBJ2-2, reads GAGVSQSPSNKVTEKGKDVELRCDPISGHTALYWYRQSLGQGLEFLIYFQGNSAPDKSGLPSDRFSAERTGGSVSTLTIQRTQQEDSAVYLCASSSTLATGVTGELFFGEGSRLTVL.

This clonotype has ten or more counts. This chain links TRBV3-1 with TRBJ1-4, with 9 bases aligning to TRBD1. The CDR3 has 16 amino acids. Germline CDR1 is LGHDT and CDR2 is YNNKEL (reference sequence). The V segment lost 5 bases and the J segment 7 bases; nucleotides outside the gene matches: 11. CDR3 protein: CASSYSWDRDGEKLFF. The CDR3, as DNA: TGTGCCAGCAGCTATTCCTGGGACAGGGATGGTGAAAAACTGTTTTTT.